These T cell receptor beta chains were read from a single sample in a study of blood T cell repertoires in COVID-19. The assay was immunoSEQ multiplex PCR, and TCRdb's table has in-frame clones only and misses some. The sample shows about 210,000 clones, roughly 90% of them seen only once. Material: PBMCs or T cells enriched from blood (not recorded which). The receptors originated from a man between 18 and 29 years old with acute COVID-19. Each CDR3 is given with its conserved first and last residue. D genes are given only for firm matches. The size of a clone is reported for some rows only, either as once, few or many, or as a class for expanded clones.

j_call d_call v_call clone_size cdr3_nt cdr3_aa
TRBJ2-7 TRBD2 TRBV9 NA TGTGCCAGCAGCGTAGTTGGGACTAGCGAGTACGAGCAGTACTTC CASSVVGTSEYEQYF
TRBJ1-2 NA TRBV7-9 NA TGTGCCAGCAGCTCATCAGCTAACTATGGCTACACCTTC CASSSSANYGYTF
TRBJ1-1 NA TRBV6-5 NA TGTGCCAGCAGTTCCAACATGAACACTGAAGCTTTCTTT CASSSNMNTEAFF
TRBJ1-2 NA TRBV5-4 NA TGTGCCAGCAGCTTGGCTCAGAACTATGGCTACACCTTC CASSLAQNYGYTF
TRBJ2-1 TRBD2 TRBV2 NA TGTGCCAGCAGTTACGAGCTTACAGCGGGAGGTAACAATGAGCAGTTCTTC CASSYELTAGGNNEQFF
TRBJ2-3 NA TRBV6-1 many TGTGCCAGCAGTGAAGTACAGGGCACAGATACGCAGTATTTT CASSEVQGTDTQYF
TRBJ2-4 NA TRBV5-5 NA TGTGCCAGCAGCTCCCCCGACAGAGCCAAAAACATTCAGTACTTC CASSSPDRAKNIQYF
TRBJ1-5 TRBD1 TRBV27 NA TGTGCCAGCAGCCCACAGGGGGATCATCAGCCCCAGCATTTT CASSPQGDHQPQHF
TRBJ2-3 TRBD2 TRBV27 NA TGTGCCAGCAGCCGACGTTCGCGGGAGTATGCAGATACGCAGTATTTT CASSRRSREYADTQYF
TRBJ2-7 NA TRBV11-2 NA TGTGCCAGCAGCCCGGACAGTCCCTACGAGCAGTACTTC CASSPDSPYEQYF
TRBJ2-2 TRBD1 TRBV11-3 NA TGTGCCAGCAGGGGACAGGGGGGGACCGGGGAGCTGTTTTTT CASRGQGGTGELFF
TRBJ2-1 NA TRBV11-3 many TGTGCCAGCAGCTTGGAACAGGGAAATGAGCAGTTCTTC CASSLEQGNEQFF
TRBJ2-7 TRBD2 TRBV3-1/TRBV3-2 NA TGTGCCAGCAGCCAAGATCCAAGCGGGGGGGTCTACGAGCAGTACTTC CASSQDPSGGVYEQYF
TRBJ2-5 NA TRBV2 NA TGTGCCAGCAGATTGGACAGCCAAGAGACCCAGTACTTC CASRLDSQETQYF
TRBJ2-2 TRBD2 TRBV7-3 NA TGTGCCAGCAGCTTACGGCCTTCGTTTAGCGGGAGGGCCACCGGGGAGCTGTTTTTT CASSLRPSFSGRATGELFF
TRBJ2-5 NA TRBV4-3 NA TGCGCCAGCAGCTACGGGACTCAAGAGACCCAGTACTTC CASSYGTQETQYF
TRBJ1-4 NA TRBV6-6 NA TGTGCCAGCAGTCTAGAGGTAGCGGTCGAAAAACTGTTTTTT CASSLEVAVEKLFF
TRBJ2-3 NA TRBV4-1 NA TGCGCCAGCAGCCAAGTGGGCAACGTGGCAGATACGCAGTATTTT CASSQVGNVADTQYF
TRBJ2-5 NA TRBV24-1 NA TGTGCCACCAGTGATTCTAGCGCAATACAGTACTTC CATSDSSAIQYF
TRBJ2-7 TRBD1 TRBV27 once TGTGCCAGCAGTTCGGGACAGGGTCCCTACGAGCAGTACTTC CASSSGQGPYEQYF
TRBJ2-7 NA TRBV13 NA TGTGCCAGCAGCTTCGAGCGATCCTACGAGCAGTACTTC CASSFERSYEQYF
TRBJ1-4 NA TRBV30 NA TGTGCCTGGAGGCGGGGGCGCGGAGAAAAACTGTTTTTT CAWRRGRGEKLFF
TRBJ2-1 TRBD2 TRBV5-1 NA TGCGCCAGCAGCTTGGCGCTAGCGGGAGATGGTGAGCAGTTCTTC CASSLALAGDGEQFF
TRBJ2-7 NA TRBV6-5 NA TGTGCCAGCAGTTACTCGAATAGCGGTTCCTACGAGCAGTACTTC CASSYSNSGSYEQYF
TRBJ2-4 TRBD1 TRBV9 NA TGTGCCAGCAGCGTTAGCGGACAGGGAAACATTCAGTACTTC CASSVSGQGNIQYF
TRBJ2-2 TRBD2 TRBV7-9 NA TGTGCCAGCAGCTTAGGTGCTCTAGCGGGAGGGCCGAACACCGGGGAGCTGTTTTTT CASSLGALAGGPNTGELFF
TRBJ1-1 NA TRBV27 NA TGTGCCAGCAGGTGGACGGGGGACACTGAAGCTTTCTTT CASRWTGDTEAFF
TRBJ2-7 NA TRBV28 NA TGTGCCAGCAGCCGGACAGTCGCAGCCGAGCAGTACTTC CASSRTVAAEQYF
TRBJ2-2 TRBD1 TRBV7-9 NA TGTGCCAGCAGCCGCCCGGGACAGGGTCCCACCGGGGAGCTGTTTTTT CASSRPGQGPTGELFF